One and the same sample provided the 5 T cell receptor beta chains below, sequenced in a study of blood T cell repertoires in COVID-19. Clones were read by immunoSEQ multiplex PCR, and TCRdb kept only the in-frame ones, dropping some. The repertoire holds tens of thousands of clones, with 75% to 90% as singletons. Sequencing input: peripheral blood. The receptors come from an elderly man with active or convalescent COVID-19.

J is TRBJ1-2 and V is TRBV12-3 or TRBV12-4, with 8 nucleotides matching TRBD1. The CDR3 covers 13 residues. V lost 2 bases, J lost 8 bases, and 4 bases stayed unmatched. The CDR3: CASSLFRGQGYTF. The CDR3 nucleotides read TGTGCCAGCAGTTTATTCAGGGGGCAAGGCTACACCTTC.

V and J are TRBV27 and TRBJ1-4; 8 nucleotides align to TRBD1. This CDR3 has 15 residues. The trim removed 6 bases at V and 4 bases at J, leaving 7 bases unmatched. The germline CDR1 and CDR2 sequences are MNHEY and SMNVEV (reference sequence). The CDR3 sequence is CASSPQGGYNEKLFF. The CDR3 DNA reads as TGTGCCAGCAGCCCACAGGGGGGTTATAATGAAAAACTGTTTTTT.

J is TRBJ2-7 and V is TRBV7-2; D remains unclear. This CDR3 is 12 amino acids long. Germline loops: CDR1 SGHTA, CDR2 FQGNSA. Trimming pared 1 base from V and 4 bases from J, leaving 5 bases between. The CDR3 sequence is CASSLERYEQYF. In nucleotides, the CDR3 is TGTGCCAGCAGCTTAGAGAGGTACGAGCAGTACTTC.

This clone was detected a few times. The chain couples TRBV5-1 to TRBJ1-3; the D gene is possibly TRBD1 (6 bases). Trimming stripped 4 bases from V and 1 base from J, with 15 bases between. The CDR3 is 16 residues long. Germline-derived CDR1 and CDR2 are SGHRS and YFSETQ. CDR3 sequence: CASSLDRTLSGNTIYF. In DNA, the CDR3 is TGCGCCAGCAGCCTGGACAGAACTTTATCTGGAAACACCATATATTTT.

The genes are TRBV14 and TRBJ2-7; D unclear. CDR1 is SGHDN, CDR2 FVKESK, per germline. The CDR3 totals 13 residues. V lost 3 bases, J lost 0 bases, and 6 bases lay in between. The CDR3, as DNA: TGTGCCAGCAGCCACCCGTTCTCCTACGAGCAGTACTTC. This gives the protein CASSHPFSYEQYF.